The 20 T cell receptor beta chains given below trace back to one sample, sequenced in a study of blood T cell repertoires in COVID-19. Here immunoSEQ multiplex PCR was the method, and the copy in TCRdb shows in-frame clones only, minus some. The repertoire holds about 140,000 clones, with approximately 83% as singletons. What was sequenced was peripheral blood. These TCRs come from a woman aged 60-70 years with acute or convalescent COVID-19.

The chain couples TRBV9 to TRBJ2-2, with D hard to call. The CDR3 spans 13 residues. Trimming cost V 2 bases and J 6 bases, with 8 bases left between them. CDR1 is SGDLS, CDR2 YYNGEE, per germline. CDR3 in amino acids: CASSVGQAGELFF. The CDR3 nucleotides are TGTGCCAGCAGCGTGGGTCAGGCCGGGGAGCTGTTTTTT.

The J gene is TRBJ2-1, the V gene TRBV20-1; the D gene is possibly TRBD2 (6 bases). This CDR3 spans 15 amino acids. Germline CDR1 reads DFQATT; CDR2 reads SNEGSKA (reference sequence). Trimming pared 3 bases from V and 7 bases from J, leaving 19 bases between. Here the CDR3 DNA reads TGCAGTGCTAGTATACCGGGACTGCACGGGAATGAGCAGTTCTTC. The encoded protein is CSASIPGLHGNEQFF.

The chain joins TRBV6-5 to TRBJ2-7; the match to TRBD1 covers 8 bases. V gave up 5 bases and J gave up 0 bases; unmatched junction bases: 6. CDR1 MNHEY and CDR2 SVGAGI come from the germline V gene. CDR3 length equals 15 residues. For the CDR3, the DNA is TGTGCCAGCAGTCACGGACAGGGCCTCTCCTACGAGCAGTACTTC. Its translation is CASSHGQGLSYEQYF.

This clone appeared a single time. The chain uses TRBV2 and TRBJ2-3, with 10 positions matching TRBD2. Looked up from germline, CDR1 is SNHLY and CDR2 is FYNNEI. J was trimmed by 8 bases and V by 6 bases; bases with no gene match: 11. This CDR3 spans 15 amino acids. CDR3 protein: CASRALAGDTGTQYF. CDR3 DNA: TGTGCCAGCAGGGCGCTAGCGGGAGATACGGGTACGCAGTATTTT.

The chain combines TRBV6-6 with TRBJ1-1; 8 nucleotides agree with TRBD1. This CDR3 spans 14 amino acids. Germline trimming cut 8 bases from V and 0 bases from J; bases unmatched to any gene: 5. Germline V gives CDR1 MNHNY, CDR2 SVGAGI (reference sequence). The CDR3 nucleotides read TGTGCCAGCCAGAGGACAGGGTTGAACACTGAAGCTTTCTTT. It translates to CASQRTGLNTEAFF.

This chain joins TRBV7-9 and TRBJ2-1, with 8 positions matching TRBD2. This CDR3 comprises 16 residues. V was clipped by 1 base and J by 6 bases; unmatched bases: 8. CDR1 is SEHNR and CDR2 is FQNEAQ in the germline V gene (reference sequence). The CDR3, as DNA: TGTGCCAGCAGCTTAGTCTCGGGGACTAGGTTCAATGAGCAGTTCTTC. Its translation is CASSLVSGTRFNEQFF.

This sequence joins TRBV3-1 (or the pseudogene TRBV3-2) and TRBJ1-4; weak D call: TRBD1 (6 bases). Germline CDR1 is LGHDT and CDR2 is YNNKEL (reference sequence). With 1 base removed from V and 8 bases from J, the gap between germline ends came to 11 bases. The CDR3 consists of 14 residues. The CDR3 bases are TGTGCCAGCAGCCAAGGAGGGGGAGAGGAAAAACTGTTTTTT. Translated, it gives CASSQGGGEEKLFF.

The chain carries TRBV4-3 and TRBJ1-2; D is uncertain. The V end lost 0 bases, the J end lost 3 bases, and 11 bases lay between the germline ends. Germline CDR1 is LGHNA and CDR2 is YSLEER. The CDR3 covers 15 residues. As DNA, the CDR3 is TGCGCCAGCAGCCAAGATCGCGGGGTGGACTATGGCTACACCTTC. Its protein product is CASSQDRGVDYGYTF.

The table lists this clone with a count of one. This chain uses TRBV5-4 with TRBJ2-5; D is ambiguous. This CDR3 has 14 residues. Deletions cut 4 bases from V and 3 bases from J, with 13 bases between. CDR1 and CDR2 (germline): SGHNT, YYREEE (reference sequence). CDR3 region: CASSPGANEETQYF. The CDR3 coding sequence is TGTGCCAGCAGCCCCGGAGCGAATGAAGAGACCCAGTACTTC.

This clone showed up just a few times. The chain uses TRBV6-4 and TRBJ1-2; D ambiguous. V lost 4 bases to trimming and J lost 6 bases, with 12 bases between them. CDR3 length equals 13 residues. Germline CDR1 and CDR2: MRHNA and SNTAGT. The CDR3 DNA is TGTGCCAGCAGTGCCCATGCGAAAGATGGCTACACCTTC. It specifies CASSAHAKDGYTF.

The V call is TRBV5-5, the J call TRBJ2-3, with D perhaps matching TRBD2 (6 bases). Deletions cut 0 bases from V and 4 bases from J, with 21 bases between. CDR3 length: 18 residues. Germline CDR1 SGHKS, CDR2 YYEKEE (reference sequence). This chain's CDR3 is CASSLASFSAGRSDTQYF. CDR3 coding DNA: TGTGCCAGCAGCTTGGCATCTTTTTCAGCAGGGAGGTCAGATACGCAGTATTTT. The full variable domain, in which reference TRBV5-5 and TRBJ2-3 provide the parts outside the CDR3, is DAGVTQSPTHLIKTRGQQVTLRCSPISGHKSVSWYQQVLGQGPQFIFQYYEKEERGRGNFPDRFSARQFPNYSSELNVNALLLGDSALYLCASSLASFSAGRSDTQYFGPGTRLTVL.

This clone was seen a few times. The chain recombines TRBV3-1 (or the pseudogene TRBV3-2) with TRBJ1-1, with a tentative D call TRBD1 (5 bases). The V gene lost 4 bases and the J gene lost 4 bases, with 19 bases spanning the gap. Germline V gene lookup returns CDR1 LGHDT and CDR2 YNNKEL (reference sequence). CDR3 length: 16 amino acids. CDR3 bases: TGTGCCAGCAGCCGACGGAACAGGCGTGGGTCCACTGAAGCTTTCTTT. This translates into CASSRRNRRGSTEAFF.

The chain employs TRBV28 and TRBJ1-4; 8 nucleotides match TRBD1. Germline V lookup: CDR1 MDHEN, CDR2 SYDVKM. The V and J ends lost 5 bases and 3 bases, in that order; junction bases with no gene match: 2. The CDR3 length is 14 residues. CDR3 nucleotide sequence: TGTGCCAGCAGTCTGACAGGGGCTAATGAAAAACTGTTTTTT. This codes for CASSLTGANEKLFF.

This chain uses TRBV2 with TRBJ2-3, with D possibly matching TRBD1 (6 bases). Per the germline V gene, CDR1 is SNHLY and CDR2 is FYNNEI. The CDR3 sequence is 14 residues long. Trimming stripped 8 bases from V and 6 bases from J, with 18 bases between. The CDR3 reads CASGEGGVVDTQYF. The CDR3, as DNA: TGTGCCAGCGGCGAAGGGGGAGTGGTTGATACGCAGTATTTT.

This chain uses TRBV27 with TRBJ1-5, with 7 positions matching TRBD1. Trimming cost V 6 bases and J 4 bases; bases outside gene matches: 9. Looked up from germline, CDR1 is MNHEY and CDR2 is SMNVEV (reference sequence). The CDR3 contains 15 residues. CDR3 bases: TGTGCCAGCAGCCCGGGGACAGCGAAAAATCAGCCCCAGCATTTT. The encoded protein is CASSPGTAKNQPQHF.

The V and J genes are TRBV5-1 and TRBJ2-1; D perhaps matches TRBD1 (5 bases). V was shortened by 4 bases and J by 1 base, with 15 bases between the two germline ends. The CDR3 has 16 residues. Germline loops: CDR1 SGHRS, CDR2 YFSETQ. The CDR3 here is CASSRQGRSSYNEQFF. In nucleotides, the CDR3 is TGCGCCAGCAGCCGTCAGGGCCGGAGTTCCTACAATGAGCAGTTCTTC.

The chain links TRBV21-1 to TRBJ1-2; the table's D gene call, TRBD1, was not cross checked with the DNA. TRBV21-1 is marked as a pseudogene. This CDR3 spans 15 amino acids. The CDR3 DNA reads as TGTGCCAGCAGCAAGAAACAGGGGGCTTTCTATGGCTACACCTTC. Its translation is CASSKKQGAFYGYTF.

The rearrangement links TRBV6-4 to TRBJ1-3; D may be TRBD1 (6 bases). The CDR3 loop spans 15 amino acids. In germline, CDR1 is MRHNA, CDR2 SNTAGT. Trimming removed 4 bases at V and 3 bases at J, with 13 bases between. Written as DNA, the CDR3 is TGTGCCAGCAGTGGCGACAGGACCTTTGGAAACACCATATATTTT. Translation: CASSGDRTFGNTIYF.

This clone was observed a single time. The chain has TRBV13 and TRBJ1-6; TRBD1 is a possible D gene (5 bases). This CDR3 comprises 15 residues. V gave up 0 bases and J gave up 8 bases, with 11 bases separating them. Germline CDR1 reads PRHDT; CDR2 reads FYEKMQ (reference sequence). The CDR3 loop is CASSLGEGYDSPLHF. CDR3 bases: TGTGCCAGCAGCTTAGGGGAGGGGTACGATTCACCCCTCCACTTT.

The chain joins TRBV28 to TRBJ2-7; the match to TRBD2 covers 13 bases. CDR3 length: 18 amino acids. The germline CDR1 and CDR2 sequences are MDHEN and SYDVKM. J lost 4 bases, V lost 5 bases, and 14 bases had no gene match. The CDR3 reads CASSLFGTSGMLFYEQYF. CDR3 nucleotides: TGTGCCAGCAGTCTCTTCGGGACTAGCGGGATGTTGTTTTACGAGCAGTACTTC. The entire variable domain, with the rest obtained from reference TRBV28 and TRBJ2-7, is as follows: DVKVTQSSRYLVKRTGEKVFLECVQDMDHENMFWYRQDPGLGLRLIYFSYDVKMKEKGDIPEGYSVSREKKERFSLILESASTNQTSMYLCASSLFGTSGMLFYEQYFGPGTRLTVT.